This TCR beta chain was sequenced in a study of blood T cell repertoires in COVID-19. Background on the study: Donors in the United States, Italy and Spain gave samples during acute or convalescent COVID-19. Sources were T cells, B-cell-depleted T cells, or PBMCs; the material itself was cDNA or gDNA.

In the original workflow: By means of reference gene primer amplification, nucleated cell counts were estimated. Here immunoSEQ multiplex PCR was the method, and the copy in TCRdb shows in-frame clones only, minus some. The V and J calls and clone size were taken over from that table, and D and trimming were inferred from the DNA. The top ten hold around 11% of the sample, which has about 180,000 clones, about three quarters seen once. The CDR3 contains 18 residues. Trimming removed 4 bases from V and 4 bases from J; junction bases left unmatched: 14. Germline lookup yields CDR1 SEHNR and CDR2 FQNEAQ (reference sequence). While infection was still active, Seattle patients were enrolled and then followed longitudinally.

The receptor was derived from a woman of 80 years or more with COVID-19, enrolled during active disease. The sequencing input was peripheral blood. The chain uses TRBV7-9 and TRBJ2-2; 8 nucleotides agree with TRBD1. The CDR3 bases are TGTGCCAGCAGCTCCTCGGTGGACAGGGTTCATCCCACCGGGGAGCTGTTTTTT. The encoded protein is CASSSSVDRVHPTGELFF.